What follows is one T cell receptor (beta chain) and its context. Original data processing: Amplifying reference gene primers gave estimates of nucleated cell counts. TCRdb's copy holds only in-frame clones and misses some; the assay was immunoSEQ multiplex PCR. V and J calls and clone size come straight from that table; D and trimming were deduced from the DNA. The data show 65,000 to 70,000 clones, with roughly 80% seen just once and 15% to 20% held by the top ten. The CDR3 has 15 amino acids. Germline CDR1 SEHNR, CDR2 FQNEAQ (reference sequence). The J segment lost 7 bases and the V segment lost 2 bases, leaving 5 bases of the junction unmatched. This sample stems from a study of blood T cell repertoires in COVID-19. In the study overall: Samples taken during acute and convalescent COVID-19 were collected in the United States, Italy and Spain.

Sequencing input: peripheral blood. The chain combines TRBV7-9 with TRBJ2-5; 12 bases match TRBD2. The TCR comes from a man aged 80 or over with active COVID-19. CDR3 bases: TGTGCCAGCAGCTTACTAGCGGGGGGGTCAGGGACCCAGTACTTC. Protein sequence: CASSLLAGGSGTQYF.